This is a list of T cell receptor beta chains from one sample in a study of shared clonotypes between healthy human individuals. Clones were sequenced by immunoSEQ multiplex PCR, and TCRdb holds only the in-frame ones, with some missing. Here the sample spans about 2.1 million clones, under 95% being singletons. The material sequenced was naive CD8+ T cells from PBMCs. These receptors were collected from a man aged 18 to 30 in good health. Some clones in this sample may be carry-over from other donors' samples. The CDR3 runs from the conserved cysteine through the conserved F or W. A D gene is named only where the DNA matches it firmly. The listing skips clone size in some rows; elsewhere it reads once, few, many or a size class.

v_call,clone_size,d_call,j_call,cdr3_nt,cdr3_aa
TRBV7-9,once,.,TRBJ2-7,TGTGCCAGCAGCTCCTACAGGGACTCCTACGAGCAGTACTTC,CASSSYRDSYEQYF
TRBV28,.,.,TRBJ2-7,TGTGCCAGCAGTTTCCCGCTCAAACAGGGTAGAACCTACGAGCAGTACTTC,CASSFPLKQGRTYEQYF
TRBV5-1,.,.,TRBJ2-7,TGCGCCAGCAGCTTGCGGTGGCAGGGCACCTACGAGCAGTACTTC,CASSLRWQGTYEQYF
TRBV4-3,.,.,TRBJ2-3,TGCGCCAGCAGCCAAGGGATCGGAACCAGCACAGATACGCAGTATTTT,CASSQGIGTSTDTQYF
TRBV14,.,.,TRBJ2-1,TGTGCCAGCAGCCAAGCCGGGAATGAGCAGTTCTTC,CASSQAGNEQFF
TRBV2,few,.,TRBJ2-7,TGTGCCAGGGGGGCTAGCGGCTTCACGGGGTCCTACGAGCAGTACTTC,CARGASGFTGSYEQYF
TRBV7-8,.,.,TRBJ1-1,TGTGCCAGCAGCTTCCCTATCGGGGGGACGGAAACTGAAGCTTTCTTT,CASSFPIGGTETEAFF
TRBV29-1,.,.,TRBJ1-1,TGCAGCGCTGACGAGTGGAGCGAGGACACTGAAGCTTTCTTT,CSADEWSEDTEAFF
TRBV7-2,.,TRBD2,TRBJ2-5,TGTGCCAGCAGCTTAGTCCGGGAGGGCCAAGAGACCCAGTACTTC,CASSLVREGQETQYF
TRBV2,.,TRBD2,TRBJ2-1,TGTGCCAGCAGTGAAGCTAGCGGGAGTGGTAATGAGCAGTTCTTC,CASSEASGSGNEQFF
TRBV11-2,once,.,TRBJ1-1,TGTGCCAGCAGCTTAGTTTTTTTGAACACTGAAGCTTTCTTT,CASSLVFLNTEAFF
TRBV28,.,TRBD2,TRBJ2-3,TGTGCCAGCAAGATCGTCACCGGGACTACCACCACAGATACGCAGTATTTT,CASKIVTGTTTTDTQYF
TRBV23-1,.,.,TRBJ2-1,TGCGCCAGCAGTCTCTACAGGACCGGGTTCTTC,CASSLYRTGFF
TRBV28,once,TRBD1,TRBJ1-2,TGTGCCAGCAGTCCCGGACAGGGTAGGGGGTATGGCTACACCTTC,CASSPGQGRGYGYTF
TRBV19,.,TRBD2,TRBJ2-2,TGTGCCAGTAGTCTGACTAGCGGGAGGGCCCCCGGGGAGCTGTTTTTT,CASSLTSGRAPGELFF
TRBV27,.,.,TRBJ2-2,TGTGCCAGCAGTTTAATTGGGGGGCACGCCGGGGAGCTGTTTTTT,CASSLIGGHAGELFF
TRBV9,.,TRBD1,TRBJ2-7,TGTGCCAGCACCCCCGGGACAGGGGGTTACGAGCAGTACTTC,CASTPGTGGYEQYF
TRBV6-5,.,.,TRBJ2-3,TGTGCCAGCAGTTTGGGTGGGACTACAGATACGCAGTATTTT,CASSLGGTTDTQYF
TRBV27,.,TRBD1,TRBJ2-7,TGTGCCAGCAGTACTATGGACAGGGAGCAGTACTTC,CASSTMDREQYF
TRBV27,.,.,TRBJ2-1,TGTGCCAGCAGTTTACTTCCACCCTCCTACAATGAGCAGTTCTTC,CASSLLPPSYNEQFF
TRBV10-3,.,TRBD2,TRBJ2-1,TGTGCCATCAGTGACCTCCGTCCTGGGACTAGCGGGGGCCTTGGGAATGAGCAGTTCTTC,CAISDLRPGTSGGLGNEQFF
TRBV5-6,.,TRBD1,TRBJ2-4,TGTGCCAGCAGCTTGACGACAGGGGGTACGGACATTCAGTACTTC,CASSLTTGGTDIQYF
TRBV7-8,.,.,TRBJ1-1,TGTGCCAGCAGCTTATCCACGCGCGGGGGACCGAACACTGAAGCTTTCTTT,CASSLSTRGGPNTEAFF
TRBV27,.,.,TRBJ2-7,TGTGCCAGCAGTCTCAACCTAGATTCGCAGTACGAGCAGTACTTC,CASSLNLDSQYEQYF
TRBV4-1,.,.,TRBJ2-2,TGCGCCAGCAGCCCCCTTGTGGGTCAGGAGAACACCGGGGAGCTGTTTTTT,CASSPLVGQENTGELFF
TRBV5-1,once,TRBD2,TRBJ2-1,TGCGCCAGCAGCTTTCTAGCGGGAGGAGGTATCAATGAGCAGTTCTTC,CASSFLAGGGINEQFF
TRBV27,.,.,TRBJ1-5,TGTGCCAGCAGCCAGATGAATTTTGGAGGGAAACAGCCCCAGCATTTT,CASSQMNFGGKQPQHF
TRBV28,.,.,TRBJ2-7,TGTGCCAGCAGTTATGGTTCGGGGGAGAATATCGACGAGCAGTACTTC,CASSYGSGENIDEQYF
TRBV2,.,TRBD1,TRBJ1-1,TGTGCCACGCGGACAGGCCCGAGTTCCACTGAAGCTTTCTTT,CATRTGPSSTEAFF
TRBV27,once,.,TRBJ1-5,TGTGCCAGCAGTCCAATTGTGGGAAGTCAGCCCCAGCATTTT,CASSPIVGSQPQHF
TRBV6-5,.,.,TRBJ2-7,TGTGCCAGCAGTTCCGGACAGTTCTACGAGCAGTACTTC,CASSSGQFYEQYF
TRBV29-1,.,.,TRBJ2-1,TGCAGCGTTGATCTGTATGAGCAGTTCTTC,CSVDLYEQFF
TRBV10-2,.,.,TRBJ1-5,TGCGCCAGCAGTCCTTCGACCCGGCCCCAGCATTTT,CASSPSTRPQHF
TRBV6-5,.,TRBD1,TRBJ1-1,TGTGCCAGCAGACCATACCGGACAGGGCCCACTGAAGCTTTCTTT,CASRPYRTGPTEAFF
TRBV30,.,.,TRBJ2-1,TGTGCCTGGAGTGCCCTACCCAATGAGCAGTTCTTC,CAWSALPNEQFF
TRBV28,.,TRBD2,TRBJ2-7,TGTGCCAGCAGTATGGGACTAGCGGGGGGAATCTACGAGCAGTACTTC,CASSMGLAGGIYEQYF
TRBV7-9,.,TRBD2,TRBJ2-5,TGTGCCAGCAGCTTAAATGACGGCGGGAGGGCCGAGGAGACCCAGTACTTC,CASSLNDGGRAEETQYF
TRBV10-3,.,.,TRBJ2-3,TGTGCCATCCGGAAGGGGGGCTCCTCGCAGTATTTT,CAIRKGGSSQYF
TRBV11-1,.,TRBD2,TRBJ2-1,TGTGCCAGCAGACCACTAGCGGAGACCTTCTACAATGAGCAGTTCTTC,CASRPLAETFYNEQFF
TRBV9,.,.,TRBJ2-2,TGTGCCAGCAGCGTAGGCCACGGGGAGCTGTTTTTT,CASSVGHGELFF
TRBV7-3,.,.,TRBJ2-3,TGTGCCAGCAGCTTCCTGGGAGATACGCAGTATTTT,CASSFLGDTQYF
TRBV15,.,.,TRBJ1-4,TGTGCCACCAGCCCATCACGGGTCGGTGAAAAACTGTTTTTT,CATSPSRVGEKLFF
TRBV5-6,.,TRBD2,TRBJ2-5,TGTGCCAGCAGCTTGACGACTAGCGGGAGCCTATTGTTCCAGTACTTC,CASSLTTSGSLLFQYF
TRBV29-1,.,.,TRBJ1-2,TGCAGCGTTGAAGGGTGGCACGACTCCCCGGGGGACTATGGCTACACCTTC,CSVEGWHDSPGDYGYTF
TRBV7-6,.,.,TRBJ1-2,TGTGCCAGCAGCTTAGCGGAGGGGGGCATAGATGGCTACACCTTC,CASSLAEGGIDGYTF
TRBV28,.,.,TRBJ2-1,TGTGCCAGCAGTCCCCGGGTCCCTCTCTCCTACAATGAGCAGTTCTTC,CASSPRVPLSYNEQFF
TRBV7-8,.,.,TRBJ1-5,TGTGCCAGCAGCTTAGCGGTGGGGTTTTACCAGCCCCAGCATTTT,CASSLAVGFYQPQHF
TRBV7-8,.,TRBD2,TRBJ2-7,TGTGCCAGCAGCTTATCCGCCCGACTAGCGGGCAGCTCCTACGAGCAGTACTTC,CASSLSARLAGSSYEQYF
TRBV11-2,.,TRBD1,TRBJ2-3,TGTGCCAGCAACGGACAGGGCGTCCTACCCACAGATACGCAGTATTTT,CASNGQGVLPTDTQYF
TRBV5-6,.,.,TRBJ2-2,TGTGCCAGCAGCTTGGCCCCTAGCCCCGGGGAGCTGTTTTTT,CASSLAPSPGELFF
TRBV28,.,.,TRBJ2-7,TGTGCCAGCCCAAGGTCGGGACAGGGGGCAAAATACGGACTAGCGGGGTGCTACGAGCAGTACTTC,CASPRSGQGAKYGLAGCYEQYF
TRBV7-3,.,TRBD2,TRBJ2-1,TGTGCCAGCAGCCCTTCGGGACTAGAACCCAATGAGCAGTTCTTC,CASSPSGLEPNEQFF
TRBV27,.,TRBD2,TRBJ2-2,TGTGCCAGCAGACGGATAGCGGGAGCGGGCACCGGGGAGCTGTTTTTT,CASRRIAGAGTGELFF
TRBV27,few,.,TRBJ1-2,TGTGCCAGCAGTCCGCGACACTGGACAGCTGGCTACACCTTC,CASSPRHWTAGYTF
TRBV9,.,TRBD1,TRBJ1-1,TGTGCCAGCAGCGCCCTAGAGGGGGCGCAAATCGGAGCTTTCTTT,CASSALEGAQIGAFF
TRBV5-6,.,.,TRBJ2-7,TGTGCCAGCAGCTTCGGGAATTACTACGAGCAGTACTTC,CASSFGNYYEQYF